A single sample is the source of the 27 T cell receptor beta chains below, sequenced in a study of patients and donors after allogeneic stem cell transplantation (dated by TCRdb to 2018 to 2020). Library prep was done by RT-PCR. The run used a NextSeq 550. TCRdb reworked the public reads: Q25 trimming with fastp, MiXCR clone assembly, productive beta chains retained. Rows are combined by CDR3 protein, so each entry shows the most common genes and DNA. The sample table lists over 150,000 distinct CDR3 sequences, around 41% of them with a count of one. The top ten constitute approximately 32% of the sample. The sequencing input was blood, either unsorted or a sorted T cell fraction (not recorded which). All receptors come from a human donor who was either an allogeneic HSCT recipient or a stem cell or donor lymphocyte infusion donor (not recorded which). It is not recorded whose cells these are; they may come from a transplant donor.

The chain recombines TRBV7-2 with TRBJ1-4, with TRBD1 matching over 8 bases. CDR1 is SGHTA and CDR2 is FQGNSA in the germline V gene. This CDR3 contains 15 residues. The junction had 8 bases not matched to a gene; V was cut back by 6 bases and J by 5 bases. The DNA for the CDR3 is TGTGCCAGCAGAATAGGACAGGGATACAATGAAAAACTGTTTTTT. It is translated as CASRIGQGYNEKLFF.

The CDR3 protein is CASSRGQGAVEKLFF. CDR3 DNA sequence: TGTGCCAGCAGCCGAGGACAGGGGGCGGTTGAAAAACTGTTTTTT. The chain employs TRBV27 and TRBJ1-4; 11 bases line up with TRBD1. Trimming removed 6 bases from V and 7 bases from J; junction bases left unmatched: 7. Germline CDR1 reads MNHEY; CDR2 reads SMNVEV (reference sequence). The CDR3 is made up of 15 amino acids.

This clonotype was seen more than once but under ten times. The rearrangement links TRBV7-2 to TRBJ1-1; 7 nucleotides match TRBD1. The CDR3 covers 17 residues. Germline V gene data show CDR1 as SGHTA and CDR2 as FQGNSA. After removal of 0 bases from V and 1 base from J, the junction contained 8 bases not matched to a gene. The CDR3 DNA reads TGTGCCAGCAGCTTAGCCATCGGCAGGGGGACGAACACTGAAGCTTTCTTT. Translation gives CASSLAIGRGTNTEAFF.

This clonotype was counted only a few times. The rearrangement uses TRBV12-3 or TRBV12-4 and TRBJ1-2; D not resolved. V lost 5 bases, J lost 8 bases, and 15 bases lay in between. The CDR3 covers 13 residues. DNA of the CDR3: TGTGCCAGCAGTATACTCGAGGCGGAAGGCTACACCTTC. It encodes CASSILEAEGYTF.

The V call is TRBV18, the J call TRBJ2-2; possible D gene TRBD1, 6 bases. Germline values: CDR1 KGHSH, CDR2 LQKENI. The CDR3 has 17 amino acids. Trimming stripped 0 bases from V and 2 bases from J, with 13 bases between. The CDR3 coding sequence is TGTGCCAGCTCACCACCGAGCGGACAGACCAACACCGGGGAGCTGTTTTTT. Translation: CASSPPSGQTNTGELFF. The full variable domain, completed using reference TRBV18 and TRBJ2-2, is NAGVMQNPRHLVRRRGQEARLRCSPMKGHSHVYWYRQLPEEGLKFMVYLQKENIIDESGMPKERFSAEFPKEGPSILRIQQVVRGDSAAYFCASSPPSGQTNTGELFFGEGSRLTVL.

There are a few counts of this clonotype. This chain joins TRBV7-2 and TRBJ1-2, with TRBD1 matching 8 bases. Trimming at V came to 0 bases and at J to 6 bases, leaving 6 bases not matched to a gene. Germline assignment: CDR1 SGHTA and CDR2 FQGNSA. The CDR3 extends over 15 amino acids. The DNA of the CDR3 is TGTGCCAGCAGCTTAGCCCCAGGGGGCGCAGATGGCTACACCTTC. Protein sequence: CASSLAPGGADGYTF.

CDR3 loop: CASSYSAQGGTGELFF. CDR3 nucleotide sequence: TGTGCCAGCAGTTACTCGGCGCAGGGTGGCACCGGGGAGCTGTTTTTT. The V call is TRBV6-6, the J call TRBJ2-2, with D possibly TRBD1 on 5 matching bases. CDR3 length: 16 residues. V lost 0 bases to trimming and J lost 4 bases, with 12 bases between them. Germline V lookup: CDR1 MNHNY, CDR2 SVGAGI (reference sequence).

There are a few counts of this clonotype. The chain employs TRBV6-5 and TRBJ1-1; D possibly corresponds to TRBD1 (5 bases). From germline, CDR1 is MNHEY and CDR2 SVGAGI. This CDR3 has 12 amino acids. The V end was cut by 6 bases, the J end by 7 bases, with 12 bases between. CDR3 sequence: CASRPLGGEAFF. In DNA form, the CDR3 reads TGTGCCAGCAGGCCCTTGGGGGGTGAAGCTTTCTTT.

The rearrangement joins TRBV6-2 or TRBV6-3 to TRBJ1-5; a possible D gene is TRBD1 (6 bases). Germline V CDR1 and CDR2: MNHEY, SVGEGT. The V end lost 2 bases, the J end lost 4 bases, and 9 bases lay between the germline ends. This CDR3 is built from 14 residues. The CDR3 region is CASSYPDRNQPQHF. Here the CDR3 DNA reads TGTGCCAGCAGTTACCCGGACAGAAATCAGCCCCAGCATTTT.

This clonotype has more than one count but fewer than ten. This chain links TRBV28 with TRBJ1-1; 7 positions agree with TRBD1. The germline gives CDR1 MDHEN, CDR2 SYDVKM. V shed 3 bases, J shed 5 bases, and the junction held 9 bases outside the gene matches. The length of the CDR3 is 15 residues. The CDR3 DNA reads TGTGCCAGCAGTTTTCCCCTAAGACAGGGAACTGAAGCTTTCTTT. Translating gives CASSFPLRQGTEAFF.

The rearrangement links TRBV14 to TRBJ2-7, with 12 bases matching TRBD2. The CDR3 length is 16 residues. With V trimmed by 1 base and J by 5 bases, 6 bases remained unmatched. Per germline, CDR1 SGHDN and CDR2 FVKESK. CDR3 sequence: CASSQGASGRDHEQYF. For the CDR3, the DNA is TGTGCCAGCAGCCAAGGTGCTAGCGGGAGGGACCACGAGCAGTACTTC.

This clonotype was detected only a few times. The chain links TRBV5-1 to TRBJ1-3; maybe TRBD1 (6 bases). V was shortened by 3 bases and J by 0 bases, with 16 bases between the two germline ends. CDR1 and CDR2 (germline): SGHRS, YFSETQ. The length of the CDR3 is 17 residues. CDR3 nucleotides: TGCGCCAGCAGCTACACCGGCAGGGGCAACTCTGGAAACACCATATATTTT. Protein: CASSYTGRGNSGNTIYF.

This clonotype turned up a few times. The chain combines TRBV29-1 with TRBJ2-5, with 9 bases lining up with TRBD1. The germline gives CDR1 SQVTM, CDR2 ANQGSEA. V shed 5 bases and J 4 bases; nucleotides not matched to a gene: 8. The CDR3 length is 14 residues. The CDR3, as DNA: TGCAGCGTTCCCCCCGGGACAGGGCGAGAGACCCAGTACTTC. This translates into CSVPPGTGRETQYF.

This clonotype has more than one count but fewer than ten. V is TRBV10-3 and J is TRBJ2-4; TRBD2 agrees at 7 bases. The CDR3 loop spans 18 amino acids. V shed 7 bases and J 1 base; nucleotides not matched to a gene: 16. Germline V lookup: CDR1 ENHRY, CDR2 SYGVKD. The CDR3 protein is CAIIGVAGPLMAKNIQYF. CDR3 in DNA: TGTGCCATCATAGGGGTAGCGGGCCCCCTTATGGCCAAAAACATTCAGTACTTC.

This chain joins TRBV6-2 or TRBV6-3 and TRBJ2-1; 9 nucleotides agree with TRBD1. The CDR3 totals 13 residues. The ends lost 5 bases at V and 10 bases at J; junction bases unmatched: 6. CDR1 MNHEY and CDR2 SVGEGT come from the germline V gene. CDR3 region: CASSEQGAWEQFF. In DNA, the CDR3 is TGTGCCAGCAGTGAACAGGGGGCATGGGAGCAGTTCTTC.

The chain employs TRBV5-1 and TRBJ2-7; a weak D match, TRBD1 (6 bases). There are 16 residues in the CDR3. The germline gives CDR1 SGHRS, CDR2 YFSETQ. V dropped 1 base and J dropped 2 bases, with 16 bases sitting between them. The chain's CDR3 is CASSLWGRGHPYEQYF. CDR3 DNA: TGCGCCAGCAGCTTGTGGGGAAGGGGACACCCCTACGAGCAGTACTTC.

This clonotype was counted a few times. The chain recombines TRBV4-2 with TRBJ1-4, with no clear D. Per the germline V gene, CDR1 is LGHNA and CDR2 is YNFKEQ. This CDR3 has 14 residues. Trimming took 0 bases from V and 8 from J, leaving 10 bases between them. The CDR3 sequence is CASSQEAAEEKLFF. CDR3 bases: TGTGCCAGCAGCCAAGAAGCGGCCGAGGAAAAACTGTTTTTT.

V and J are TRBV20-1 and TRBJ1-1; D is possibly TRBD1 (5 bases). Germline values: CDR1 DFQATT, CDR2 SNEGSKA (reference sequence). The CDR3 totals 14 residues. The V and J ends lost 8 bases and 0 bases respectively, with 16 bases between them. CDR3 DNA sequence: TGCAGTACCCCCAGGGCCTCGATGAACACTGAAGCTTTCTTT. This gives the protein CSTPRASMNTEAFF.

The CDR3 region has the DNA TGCGCCAGCAGTGCATTGGGGGAGCTGTTTTTT. The encoded protein is CASSALGELFF. The chain couples TRBV5-1 to TRBJ2-2, with unresolved D. The V and J ends lost 5 bases and 8 bases respectively, with 7 bases between them. The V gene's germline CDR1 is SGHRS and CDR2 YFSETQ. CDR3 size: 11 residues.

This chain links TRBV12-3 or TRBV12-4 with TRBJ2-7; tentative D call: TRBD2 (8 bases). Trimming removed 4 bases at V and 4 bases at J, with 17 bases between. This CDR3 comprises 15 residues. The CDR3: CASSSGTRGPYEQYF. The DNA of the CDR3 is TGTGCCAGCAGTTCTGGGACTAGGGGGCCTTACGAGCAGTACTTC.

The chain joins TRBV7-3 to TRBJ1-1; no clear D gene. CDR3 length: 13 amino acids. Germline CDR1 and CDR2: SGHTA and FQGTGA. The V end was cut by 3 bases, the J end by 7 bases, with 12 bases between. The CDR3 protein is CASSFAEGLEAFF. The CDR3 DNA is TGTGCCAGCAGCTTTGCGGAAGGACTTGAAGCTTTCTTT.

CDR3: CASSPHTSNTEAFF. The CDR3 region has the DNA TGTGCCAGCAGTCCTCACACCTCGAACACTGAAGCTTTCTTT. The V and J genes are TRBV12-3 or TRBV12-4 and TRBJ1-1, with no clear D. V was clipped by 5 bases and J by 1 base, with 11 bases between them. This CDR3 comprises 14 residues.

V usage is TRBV5-1 and J usage is TRBJ1-4; D perhaps matches TRBD1 (5 bases). V was clipped by 4 bases and J by 8 bases, with 18 bases between them. CDR3 length equals 15 residues. Germline V gene data show CDR1 as SGHRS and CDR2 as YFSETQ. For the CDR3, the DNA is TGCGCCAGCAGCCCCCAACCCGGGACGGGAGAAAAACTGTTTTTT. Its protein is CASSPQPGTGEKLFF.

This clonotype has more than one count but fewer than ten. J is TRBJ2-4 and V is TRBV7-2; 13 bases line up with TRBD2. The germline gives CDR1 SGHTA, CDR2 FQGNSA. The CDR3 totals 17 residues. V shed 5 bases, J shed 0 bases, and the junction held 4 bases outside the gene matches. CDR3 sequence reads: CASSTLAGGIAKNIQYF. In DNA form, the CDR3 reads TGTGCCAGCAGCACACTAGCGGGAGGGATAGCCAAAAACATTCAGTACTTC.

J is TRBJ2-2 and V is TRBV3-1; 8 nucleotides match TRBD2. CDR1 is LGHDT, CDR2 YNNKEL, per germline (reference sequence). The CDR3 consists of 15 residues. V was pared by 4 bases and J by 6 bases, with 7 bases of the junction left unmatched. CDR3 DNA sequence: TGTGCCAGCAGCCCGCAAGCGGGGGAGGCCGGGGAGCTGTTTTTT. Translating gives CASSPQAGEAGELFF.

This clonotype was detected only a few times. The rearrangement links TRBV7-2 to TRBJ1-1; tentatively, D is TRBD1 (5 bases). Between the trimmed V and J ends, which lost 5 bases and 5 bases, there was a span of 12 bases. The CDR3 runs to 13 residues. Per germline, CDR1 SGHTA and CDR2 FQGNSA. CDR3: CASSRDSLTEAFF. CDR3 in DNA: TGTGCCAGCAGCCGGGACTCCTTAACTGAAGCTTTCTTT.

This clonotype was recorded only once. The rearrangement uses TRBV7-6 and TRBJ2-1, with 11 nucleotides matching TRBD2. Germline trimming cut 1 base from V and 3 bases from J; bases unmatched to any gene: 2. The CDR3 totals 16 residues. In germline, CDR1 is SGHVS, CDR2 FNYEAQ. CDR3 sequence (DNA): TGTGCCAGCAGCTTAGTAGGGACTAGCGGCTACAATGAGCAGTTCTTC. As protein: CASSLVGTSGYNEQFF. Looking up the rest from reference TRBV7-6 and TRBJ2-1 gives the full variable domain: GAGVSQSPRYKVTKRGQDVALRCDPISGHVSLYWYRQALGQGPEFLTYFNYEAQQDKSGLPNDRFSAERPEGSISTLTIQRTEQRDSAMYRCASSLVGTSGYNEQFFGPGTRLTVL.